This T cell receptor beta chain was found in a study of blood T cell repertoires in COVID-19. How the authors handled the data: Amplification of reference gene primers provided the estimated nucleated cell counts. This table comes from immunoSEQ multiplex PCR, and its TCRdb copy is limited to in-frame clones, with some not included. Clone size and V and J calls were adopted from that table, with D and trimming inferred from the DNA. Of around 330,000 clones in the sample, 88% are singletons; the top ten hold 4%. The CDR3 length is 13 residues. Germline V gene data show CDR1 as SGHTA and CDR2 as FQGNSA. With 5 bases clipped from V and 2 bases from J, the junction kept 2 bases outside the gene matches.

Sequenced sample: peripheral blood. This TCR came from a woman aged 45 to 65 with active or convalescent COVID-19. V and J are TRBV7-2 and TRBJ1-2; TRBD1 matches 7 bases. CDR3: CASSMDRNYGYTF. The CDR3 DNA sequence: TGTGCCAGCAGCATGGACAGGAACTATGGCTACACCTTC.